This T cell receptor (beta chain) was obtained from a study of blood T cell repertoires in COVID-19. Study-wide context: Donors in the United States, Italy and Spain gave samples during acute or convalescent COVID-19. T cells, B-cell-depleted T cells, or PBMCs provided the cDNA or gDNA that served as material.

Under the authors' procedure: Nucleated cell number was recorded as an estimate derived from reference gene primer amplification. Assay: immunoSEQ multiplex PCR; the TCRdb copy retains only in-frame clones and omits some. For V, J and clone size, that table is used; D and trimming come from the DNA. Of 75,000 or so clones listed, 82% are singletons. The germline CDR1 and CDR2 sequences are LGHNA and YNFKEQ. The V gene lost 1 base and the J gene lost 0 bases, with 15 bases spanning the gap. The CDR3 has 17 residues. This TCR was recovered from a man between 60 and 70 years old with acute or convalescent COVID-19. The V call is TRBV4-2, the J call TRBJ1-2, with D perhaps TRBD1 (6 bases). Sequenced input: peripheral blood. The CDR3: CASSQGGTGLSNYGYTF. In DNA form, the CDR3 reads TGTGCCAGCAGCCAAGGGGGTACAGGGCTTTCTAACTATGGCTACACCTTC.